The clone carrying this TCR beta chain was seen only once. Its antigen is undetermined. The data are from a study of lymphopenia after photon versus proton radiotherapy. Broader study findings: After lymphocyte nadir, photon-treated repertoires showed oligoclonal expansion, especially CD8+ Temra.

The CDR3 is made up of 15 amino acids. Germline values: CDR1 SGDLS, CDR2 YYNGEE. V lost 0 bases and J lost 6, with 12 bases in between. The repertoire was sequenced with immunoSEQ multiplex PCR; TCRdb's copy has only in-frame clones and lacks some. This table has tens of thousands of clones, roughly 93% appearing once. The sequence came from a woman aged 70-85 years with pancreatic cancer. Sample: peripheral blood, taken from a patient treated with photon-based radiotherapy. V and J are TRBV9 and TRBJ2-2; D may be TRBD1 (6 bases). CDR3 sequence: CASSVDTGTAGELFF. In nucleotides, the CDR3 is TGTGCCAGCAGCGTAGATACAGGGACGGCCGGGGAGCTGTTTTTT. Variable domain in full (rest from reference TRBV9 and TRBJ2-2): DSGVTQTPKHLITATGQRVTLRCSPRSGDLSVYWYQQSLDQGLQFLIQYYNGEERAKGNILERFSAQQFPDLHSELNLSSLELGDSALYFCASSVDTGTAGELFFGEGSRLTVL.